This entry features one T cell receptor (beta chain) sequence. Only in-frame clones appear in the TCRdb table, and some are missing; sequencing was by immunoSEQ multiplex PCR. The table shows 170,000 or so clones, with around 92% occurring only once. The data were obtained in a study of T cell responses to AZD1222 COVID-19 vaccine. The sequencing here drew on peripheral blood, taken on day 0 of AZD1222 vaccination. The receptor was derived from an adult in good health.

The CDR3 protein is CATSRDRTGSYEQYF. For the CDR3, the DNA is TGTGCCACCAGCAGAGATCGGACAGGTTCCTACGAGCAGTACTTC. The V call is TRBV15, the J call TRBJ2-7; 7 nucleotides match TRBD1. The V segment lost 0 bases and the J segment 1 base; nucleotides outside the gene matches: 3. Germline values: CDR1 LNHNV, CDR2 YYDKDF (reference sequence). The CDR3 runs to 15 residues.